The 2 T cell receptor beta chains below all came from one sample that was sequenced in a study of T cell repertoires in cytomegalovirus infection. Their recognized antigens are unknown. TCRdb used MiXCR to reprocess the reads, holding one entry per CDR3 protein. There are around 300,000 distinct CDR3 sequences in the sample; roughly 21% occur only once, and roughly a fifth lies in the top ten. The sample in question was cultured PBMCs, obtained from culture after CMV antigen stimulation. These receptors all come from a human donor in good health (CMV status not recorded). Some clones in this sample may be carry-over from other donors' samples.

This clonotype was seen once. The V and J genes are TRBV7-9 and TRBJ2-1, with TRBD1 as a possible D gene (5 bases). This CDR3 has 13 amino acids. The germline V gene has CDR1 SEHNR and CDR2 FQNEAQ (reference sequence). Trimming left V 5 bases short and J 8 bases short, with 13 bases between. This CDR3 is CASSVEGAYEQFF. Written as DNA, the CDR3 is TGTGCCAGCAGCGTTGAAGGGGCTTATGAGCAGTTCTTC. Filled out from reference TRBV7-9 and TRBJ2-1, the complete variable domain reads DTGVSQNPRHKITKRGQNVTFRCDPISEHNRLYWYRQTLGQGPEFLTYFQNEAQLEKSRLLSDRFSAERPKGSFSTLEIQRTEQGDSAMYLCASSVEGAYEQFFGPGTRLTVL.

This clonotype occurred many times. This chain links TRBV11-1 with TRBJ2-1, with 9 bases lining up with TRBD1. The V gene's germline CDR1 is SGHAT and CDR2 FQDESV (reference sequence). This CDR3 contains 15 residues. The V segment lost 5 bases and the J segment 9 bases; nucleotides outside the gene matches: 11. The DNA for the CDR3 is TGTGCCAGCAGCATTCGGGACAGGGCCTTCGGTGAGCAGTTCTTC. Translating it yields CASSIRDRAFGEQFF.